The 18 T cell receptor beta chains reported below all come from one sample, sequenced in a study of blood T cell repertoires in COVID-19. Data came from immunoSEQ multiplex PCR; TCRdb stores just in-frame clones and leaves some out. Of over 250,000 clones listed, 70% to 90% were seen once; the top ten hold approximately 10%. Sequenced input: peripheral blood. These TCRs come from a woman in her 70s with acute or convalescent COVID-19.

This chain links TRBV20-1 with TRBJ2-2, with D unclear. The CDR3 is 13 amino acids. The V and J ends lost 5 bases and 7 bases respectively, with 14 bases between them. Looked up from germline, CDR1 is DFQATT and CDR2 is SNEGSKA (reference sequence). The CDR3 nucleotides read TGCAGTGCTCGTGTCCCACTTAACGGGGAGCTGTTTTTT. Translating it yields CSARVPLNGELFF.

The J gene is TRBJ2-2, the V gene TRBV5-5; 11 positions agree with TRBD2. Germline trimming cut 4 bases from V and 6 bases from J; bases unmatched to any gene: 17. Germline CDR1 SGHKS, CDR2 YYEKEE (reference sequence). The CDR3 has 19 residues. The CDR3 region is CASSALWKTSGTGAGELFF. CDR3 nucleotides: TGTGCCAGCAGCGCCCTTTGGAAGACTAGCGGGACGGGCGCCGGGGAGCTGTTTTTT.

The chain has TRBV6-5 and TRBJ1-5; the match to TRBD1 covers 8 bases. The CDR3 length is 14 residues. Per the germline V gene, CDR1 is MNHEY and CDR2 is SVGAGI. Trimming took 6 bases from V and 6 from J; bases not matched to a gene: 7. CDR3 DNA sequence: TGTGCCAGCAGCCCCAGGACAGGGAGTCAGCCCCAGCATTTT. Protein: CASSPRTGSQPQHF.

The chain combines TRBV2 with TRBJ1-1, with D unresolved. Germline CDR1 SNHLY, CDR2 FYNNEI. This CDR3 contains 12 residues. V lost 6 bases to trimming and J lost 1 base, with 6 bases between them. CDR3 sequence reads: CASSHGNTEAFF. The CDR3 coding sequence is TGTGCCAGCAGCCACGGGAACACTGAAGCTTTCTTT.

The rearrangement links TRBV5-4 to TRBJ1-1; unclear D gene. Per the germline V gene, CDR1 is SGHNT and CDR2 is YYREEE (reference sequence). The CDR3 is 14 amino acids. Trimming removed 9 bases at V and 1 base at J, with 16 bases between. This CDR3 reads CATGRGVGNTEAFF. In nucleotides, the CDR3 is TGTGCCACCGGACGGGGAGTAGGGAACACTGAAGCTTTCTTT.

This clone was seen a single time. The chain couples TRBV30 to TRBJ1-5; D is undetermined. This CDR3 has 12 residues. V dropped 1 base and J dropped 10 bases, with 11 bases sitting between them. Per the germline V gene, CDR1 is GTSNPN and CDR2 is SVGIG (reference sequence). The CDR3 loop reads CAWSGDRGPQHF. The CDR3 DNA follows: TGTGCCTGGAGTGGTGATCGAGGCCCCCAGCATTTT.

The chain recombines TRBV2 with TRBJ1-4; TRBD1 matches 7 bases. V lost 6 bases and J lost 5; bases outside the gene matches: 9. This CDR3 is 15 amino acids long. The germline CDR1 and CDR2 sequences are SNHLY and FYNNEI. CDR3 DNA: TGTGCCAGCAGGCGTACAGGGGTTCTGAATGAAAAACTGTTTTTT. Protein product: CASRRTGVLNEKLFF.

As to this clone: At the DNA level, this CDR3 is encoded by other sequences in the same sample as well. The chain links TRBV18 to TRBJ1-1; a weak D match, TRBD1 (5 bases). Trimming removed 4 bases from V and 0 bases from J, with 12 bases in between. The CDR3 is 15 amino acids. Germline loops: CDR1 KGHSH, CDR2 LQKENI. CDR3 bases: TGTGCCAGCTCACTGGGGCGAGGAATGAACACTGAAGCTTTCTTT. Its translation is CASSLGRGMNTEAFF.

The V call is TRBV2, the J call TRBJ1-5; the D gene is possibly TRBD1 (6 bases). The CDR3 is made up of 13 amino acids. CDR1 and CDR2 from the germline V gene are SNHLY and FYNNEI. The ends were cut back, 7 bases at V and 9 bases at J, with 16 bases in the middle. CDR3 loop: CASTSGGGRPQHF. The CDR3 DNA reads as TGTGCCAGCACGTCTGGGGGGGGCCGGCCCCAGCATTTT.

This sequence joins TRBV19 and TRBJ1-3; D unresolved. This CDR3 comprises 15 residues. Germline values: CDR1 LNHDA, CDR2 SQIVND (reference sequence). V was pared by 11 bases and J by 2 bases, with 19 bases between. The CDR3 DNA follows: TGTGCCTCAACACGGGGTTTAGGGACTGGAAACACCATATATTTT. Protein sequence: CASTRGLGTGNTIYF.

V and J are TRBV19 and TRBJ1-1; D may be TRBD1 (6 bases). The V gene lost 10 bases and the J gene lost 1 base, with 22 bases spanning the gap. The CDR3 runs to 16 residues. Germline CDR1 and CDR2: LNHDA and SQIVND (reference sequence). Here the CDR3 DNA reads TGTGCCAATTTCACAGTCCCGGACAGAAAGAACACTGAAGCTTTCTTT. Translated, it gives CANFTVPDRKNTEAFF.

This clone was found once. The CDR3 bases are TGTGCCAGCAGCCCATTAGGGGCTAATTCACCCCTCCACTTT. Translating gives CASSPLGANSPLHF. The chain uses TRBV3-1 (or the pseudogene TRBV3-2) and TRBJ1-6; TRBD1 is a possible D gene (5 bases). Germline V gene sequence: CDR1 LGHDT, CDR2 YNNKEL (reference sequence). This CDR3 spans 14 amino acids. V lost 4 bases and J 6 bases, leaving 10 bases between the germline ends.

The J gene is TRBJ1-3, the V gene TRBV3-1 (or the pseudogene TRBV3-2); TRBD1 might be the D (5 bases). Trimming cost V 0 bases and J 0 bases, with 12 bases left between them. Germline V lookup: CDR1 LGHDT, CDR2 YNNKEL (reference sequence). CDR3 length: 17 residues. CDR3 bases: TGTGCCAGCAGCCAAGATTCTAGACAGTTCTCTGGAAACACCATATATTTT. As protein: CASSQDSRQFSGNTIYF.

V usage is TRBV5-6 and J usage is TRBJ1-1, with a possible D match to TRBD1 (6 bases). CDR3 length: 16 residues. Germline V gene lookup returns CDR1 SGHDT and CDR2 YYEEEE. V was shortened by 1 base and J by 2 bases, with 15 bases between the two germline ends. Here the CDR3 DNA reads TGTGCCAGCAGCTTGAACTTACAGGGAGTTAACACTGAAGCTTTCTTT. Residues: CASSLNLQGVNTEAFF.

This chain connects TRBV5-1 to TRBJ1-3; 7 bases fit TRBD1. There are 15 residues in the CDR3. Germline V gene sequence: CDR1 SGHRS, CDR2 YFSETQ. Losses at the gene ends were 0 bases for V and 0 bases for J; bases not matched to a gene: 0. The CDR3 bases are TGCGCCAGCAGCTTGGGGACAGGCTCTGGAAACACCATATATTTT. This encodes CASSLGTGSGNTIYF.

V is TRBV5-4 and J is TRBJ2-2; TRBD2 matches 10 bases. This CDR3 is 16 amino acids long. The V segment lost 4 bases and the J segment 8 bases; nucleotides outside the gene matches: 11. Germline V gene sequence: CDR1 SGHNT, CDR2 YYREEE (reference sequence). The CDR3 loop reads CASSPSGGGYGGELFF. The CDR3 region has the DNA TGTGCCAGCAGCCCTAGCGGGGGAGGCTATGGAGGGGAGCTGTTTTTT.

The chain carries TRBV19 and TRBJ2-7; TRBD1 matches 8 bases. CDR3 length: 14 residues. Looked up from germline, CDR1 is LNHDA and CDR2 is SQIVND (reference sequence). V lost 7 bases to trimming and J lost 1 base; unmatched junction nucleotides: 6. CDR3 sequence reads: CASTSGGGSYEQYF. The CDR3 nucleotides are TGTGCCAGTACCTCAGGGGGCGGTTCCTACGAGCAGTACTTC. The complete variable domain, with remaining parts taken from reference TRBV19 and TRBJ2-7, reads DGGITQSPKYLFRKEGQNVTLSCEQNLNHDAMYWYRQDPGQGLRLIYYSQIVNDFQKGDIAEGYSVSREKKESFPLTVTSAQKNPTAFYLCASTSGGGSYEQYFGPGTRLTVT.

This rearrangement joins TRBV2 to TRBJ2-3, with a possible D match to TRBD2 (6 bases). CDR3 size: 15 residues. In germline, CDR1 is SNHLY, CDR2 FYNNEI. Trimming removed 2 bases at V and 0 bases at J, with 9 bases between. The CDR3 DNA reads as TGTGCCAGCAGTGAAAATCGGGGGAGCACAGATACGCAGTATTTT. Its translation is CASSENRGSTDTQYF.